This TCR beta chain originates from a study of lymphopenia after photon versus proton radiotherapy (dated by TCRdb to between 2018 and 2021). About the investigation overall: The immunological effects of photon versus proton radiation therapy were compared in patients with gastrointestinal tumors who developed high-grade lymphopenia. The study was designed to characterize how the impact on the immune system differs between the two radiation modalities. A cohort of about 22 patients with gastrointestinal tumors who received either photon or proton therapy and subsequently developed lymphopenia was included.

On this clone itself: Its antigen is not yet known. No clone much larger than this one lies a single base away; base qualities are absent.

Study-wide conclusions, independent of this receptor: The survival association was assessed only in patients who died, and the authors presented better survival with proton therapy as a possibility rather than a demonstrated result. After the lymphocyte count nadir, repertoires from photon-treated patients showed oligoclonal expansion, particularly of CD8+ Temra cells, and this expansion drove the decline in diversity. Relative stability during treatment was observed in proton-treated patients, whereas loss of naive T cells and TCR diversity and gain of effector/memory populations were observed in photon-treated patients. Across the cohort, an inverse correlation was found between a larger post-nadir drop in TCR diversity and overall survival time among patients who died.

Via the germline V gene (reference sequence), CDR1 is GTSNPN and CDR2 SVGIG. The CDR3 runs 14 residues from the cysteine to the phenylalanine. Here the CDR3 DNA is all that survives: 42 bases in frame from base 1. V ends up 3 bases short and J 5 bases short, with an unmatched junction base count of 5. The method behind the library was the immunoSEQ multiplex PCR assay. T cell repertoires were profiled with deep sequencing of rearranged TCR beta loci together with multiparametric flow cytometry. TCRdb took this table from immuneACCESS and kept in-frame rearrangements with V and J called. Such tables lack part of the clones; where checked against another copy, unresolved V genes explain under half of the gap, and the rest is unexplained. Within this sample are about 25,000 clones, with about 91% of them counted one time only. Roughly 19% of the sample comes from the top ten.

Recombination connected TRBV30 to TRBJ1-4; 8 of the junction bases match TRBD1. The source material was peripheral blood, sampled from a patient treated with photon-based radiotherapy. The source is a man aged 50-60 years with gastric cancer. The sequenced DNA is TGTGCCTGGAGGAGACAGGGGACCAATGAAAAACTGTTTTTT. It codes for CAWRRQGTNEKLFF. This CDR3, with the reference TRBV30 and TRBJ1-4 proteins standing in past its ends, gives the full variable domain SQTIHQWPATLVQPVGSPLSLECTVEGTSNPNLYWYRQAAGRGLQLLFYSVGIGQISSEVPQNLSASRPQDRQFILSSKKLLLSDSGFYLCAWRRQGTNEKLFFGSGTQLSVL.